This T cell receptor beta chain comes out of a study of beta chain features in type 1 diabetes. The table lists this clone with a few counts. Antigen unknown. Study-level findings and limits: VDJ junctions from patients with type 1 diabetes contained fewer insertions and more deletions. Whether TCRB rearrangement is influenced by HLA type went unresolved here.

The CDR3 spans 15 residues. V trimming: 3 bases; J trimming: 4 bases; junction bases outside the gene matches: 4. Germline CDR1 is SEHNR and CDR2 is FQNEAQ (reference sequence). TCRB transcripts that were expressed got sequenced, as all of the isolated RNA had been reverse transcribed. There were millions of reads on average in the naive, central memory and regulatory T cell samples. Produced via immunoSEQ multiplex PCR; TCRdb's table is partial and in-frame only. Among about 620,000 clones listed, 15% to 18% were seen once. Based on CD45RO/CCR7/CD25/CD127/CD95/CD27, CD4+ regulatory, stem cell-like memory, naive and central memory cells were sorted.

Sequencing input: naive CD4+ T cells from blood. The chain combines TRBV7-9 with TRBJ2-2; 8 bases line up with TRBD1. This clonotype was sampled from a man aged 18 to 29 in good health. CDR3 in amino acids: CASSFTGTGTGELFF. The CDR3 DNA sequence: TGTGCCAGCAGCTTTACCGGGACAGGCACCGGGGAGCTGTTTTTT.